This note documents a single TCR beta chain sequence. Its antigen has not been determined. No much larger clone is present one base from it, and per-base qualities are unavailable. These data come from a study of OX40 agonist ivuxolimab in advanced cancers. Background for the entire study: Ivuxolimab, which targeted the costimulatory receptor OX40 (CD134), was an agonistic, fully human IgG2 monoclonal antibody. Intravenous ivuxolimab was administered to patients every 2 weeks at six dose levels: 0.01, 0.1, 0.3, 1.5, 3 and 10 mg/kg. Of the approximately 50 dose-escalation patients, hepatocellular carcinoma was present in around 20, melanoma in roughly 15, renal cell carcinoma in 9 and head and neck cancer in 9. In the dose-escalation cohort, 75% to 85% of patients were male, and the mean age was roughly 60 years with a range of roughly 20 to 80. Prior anti-PD-1, anti-PD-L1 or anti-CTLA-4 therapy was permitted, and checkpoint inhibitors had been received by about two fifths of dose-escalation patients. Partial responses occurred in three dose-escalation patients, of whom one had hepatocellular carcinoma and two had cutaneous melanoma. The purpose of peripheral TCRbeta sequencing was to test whether ivuxolimab changed TCR sequence diversity and led to clonal T-cell expansion. The paper describes the monotherapy dose-escalation part (N ≈ 49 patients) of the phase I trial of ivuxolimab.

The trial excluded patients who had a history of autoimmune disease or were on systemic immunosuppression. Peripheral blood for TCR sequencing was drawn from every dose cohort at baseline, at cycle 4 day 1 and at cycle 7 day 1. The samples were drawn from a first-in-human, open-label, multicenter phase I dose-escalation trial of ivuxolimab. Adults with locally advanced or metastatic head and neck squamous cell, hepatocellular, melanoma or renal cell carcinoma were enrolled in the trial. Before TCR sequencing, CD4+ T cells and CD8+ T cells from peripheral blood were sorted into separate populations. Findings and caveats that apply to the study as a whole: After ivuxolimab, CD8+ T cells had more expanded clones than CD4+ T cells on average. Low levels of normalized T-cell clonal expansion were also seen in some patients who did not respond. At doses of 0.1 to 3.0 mg/kg, clonal expansion of both CD4+ and CD8+ T cells in blood was seen between baseline and week 6. The antigen specificity of the peripheral T cells that underwent clonal expansion was not determined. In the 0.1-3.0 mg/kg groups, partial responders had among the lowest normalized peripheral clonal expansion, particularly in CD8+ T cells.

To sequence the TCRbeta CDR3 region, genomic DNA was isolated from the sorted cells. The immunoSEQ Assay was used to sequence the TCRbeta CDR3 regions. The source is immuneACCESS, and TCRdb retained only in-frame sequences with V and J called. Part of the clones is not carried over; for the studies checked, unresolved V genes explain less than half of this, and the remainder is unexplained. Across this sample there are about 60,000 clones, with 65% to 85% seen only once. The ten biggest clones cover roughly 0.6% of the sample. V gives up 6 bases and J gives up 12 bases, and the segment between their germline ends measures 15 bases. There are 11 amino acids in the CDR3, from cysteine to phenylalanine inclusive. Only the CDR3 part of the read is kept: 33 bases, read in frame from the first base. CDR1 and CDR2 (MDHEN, SYDVKM) derive from the germline V gene.

The sequence derives from an adult with an advanced solid tumor such as melanoma, head and neck, liver or kidney cancer. The starting material was CD4+ or CD8+ T cells sorted from blood, obtained in a trial of the OX40 agonist ivuxolimab. In this chain, TRBV28 is recombined with TRBJ2-7, with the D gene too uncertain to name. The bases read TGTGCCAGCAGAACCCGGACCGATTCGTACTTC. It specifies CASRTRTDSYF.